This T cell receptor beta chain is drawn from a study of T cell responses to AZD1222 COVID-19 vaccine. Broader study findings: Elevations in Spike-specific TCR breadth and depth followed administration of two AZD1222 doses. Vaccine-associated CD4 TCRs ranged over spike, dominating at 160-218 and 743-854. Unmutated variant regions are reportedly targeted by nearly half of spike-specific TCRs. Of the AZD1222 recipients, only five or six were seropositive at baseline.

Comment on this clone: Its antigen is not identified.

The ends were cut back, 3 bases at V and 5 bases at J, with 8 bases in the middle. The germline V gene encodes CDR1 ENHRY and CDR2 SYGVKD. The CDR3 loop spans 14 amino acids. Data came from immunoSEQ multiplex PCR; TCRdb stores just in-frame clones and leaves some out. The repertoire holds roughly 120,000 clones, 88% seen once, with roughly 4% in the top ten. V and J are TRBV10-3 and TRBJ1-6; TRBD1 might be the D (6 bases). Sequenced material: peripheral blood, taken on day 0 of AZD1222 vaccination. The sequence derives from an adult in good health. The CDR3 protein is CAISDGTNNSPLHF. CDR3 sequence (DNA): TGTGCCATCAGTGACGGGACAAATAATTCACCCCTCCACTTT.